The entry that follows covers one TCR beta chain sequence. The record originates from a study of CD8 T cells in Susac syndrome. RNA in amounts of roughly 0.5 to 1 ug was reverse transcribed with random hexamers. Multiplex immunoSEQ PCR targeted 54 Vbeta and 13 Jbeta TCR beta segments. From the immunoSEQ multiplex PCR reads, TCRdb called clonotypes with MiXCR, one entry per CDR3 protein. The sample yields around 130,000 distinct CDR3 sequences, 75% to 90% seen once. Trimming cost V 1 base and J 10 bases, with 10 bases left between them. Germline loops: CDR1 LNHDA, CDR2 SQIVND (reference sequence). This CDR3 has 13 residues. Blood CD8+ and CD4+ T cells underwent high-throughput TCR beta sequencing. The multiple sclerosis controls consisted of treatment-naive patients with relapsing-remitting disease, either stable or active. Both CD4+ and CD8+ T cells were negatively isolated, and TEMRA cells underwent FACS enrichment.

The chain combines TRBV19 with TRBJ1-4, with D possibly TRBD1 on 5 matching bases. Sequencing input: CD8+ T cells from PBMCs. The origin of this receptor is a human donor with multiple sclerosis. CDR3 sequence (DNA): TGTGCCAGTAGTATAGGGGTGGGACGAAAACTGTTTTTT. This codes for CASSIGVGRKLFF.